The subject of this entry is one T cell receptor beta chain. Its antigen is as yet unknown. The data derive from a study of OX40 agonist ivuxolimab in advanced cancers. Study details: Patients enrolled in dose escalation were diagnosed with hepatocellular carcinoma, melanoma, renal cell or head and neck cancer.

The CDR3 spans 14 residues. V was clipped by 2 bases and J by 7 bases, with 11 bases between them. Germline loops: CDR1 SNHLY, CDR2 FYNNEI. Assay used: immunoSEQ multiplex PCR; TCRdb lists only in-frame clones, some missing. The sample yields 50,000 to 75,000 clones, around 90% seen once. Overall study findings and caveats: In the 0.1 to 3.0 mg/kg range, CD4+ and CD8+ blood T cells had expanded clonally by week 6.

The chain employs TRBV2 and TRBJ2-2; D unclear. This TCR came from an adult with an advanced solid tumor such as melanoma, head and neck, liver or kidney cancer. The sequences come from CD4+ or CD8+ T cells sorted from blood, collected in a trial of the OX40 agonist ivuxolimab. In DNA, the CDR3 is TGTGCCAGCAGTGAACCGGCCTTTGTCGGGGAGCTGTTTTTT. This translates into CASSEPAFVGELFF.